This T cell receptor (beta chain) was observed in a study of immune cell composition in non-small cell lung cancer. Measured with immunoSEQ multiplex PCR; TCRdb has only the in-frame clones, and not every one. The sample consists of 14,000 to 15,000 clones, around 69% of them appearing once. Trimming stripped 5 bases from V and 3 bases from J, with 10 bases between. The CDR3 runs 13 residues. Germline V gives CDR1 LNHNV, CDR2 YYDKDF (reference sequence). Overall study results and limits: Top 10 clone scores and clonality were higher in squamous than adenocarcinoma. Adenocarcinomas with higher top tumour-associated clone frequency had more reactive TILs.

This clone occurred a few times. Its specificity is not known. The origin of this receptor is a human donor with non-small cell lung cancer. The sequencing sample was made of lung tumor tissue. The chain joins TRBV15 to TRBJ1-2, with a tentative D call TRBD1 (5 bases). CDR3 nucleotides: TGTGCCACCAGCGCAGGGATGGACTATGGCTACACCTTC. It translates to CATSAGMDYGYTF. The complete variable domain, with remaining parts taken from reference TRBV15 and TRBJ1-2, reads DAMVIQNPRYQVTQFGKPVTLSCSQTLNHNVMYWYQQKSSQAPKLLFHYYDKDFNNEADTPDNFQSRRPNTSFCFLDIRSPGLGDTAMYLCATSAGMDYGYTFGSGTRLTVV.